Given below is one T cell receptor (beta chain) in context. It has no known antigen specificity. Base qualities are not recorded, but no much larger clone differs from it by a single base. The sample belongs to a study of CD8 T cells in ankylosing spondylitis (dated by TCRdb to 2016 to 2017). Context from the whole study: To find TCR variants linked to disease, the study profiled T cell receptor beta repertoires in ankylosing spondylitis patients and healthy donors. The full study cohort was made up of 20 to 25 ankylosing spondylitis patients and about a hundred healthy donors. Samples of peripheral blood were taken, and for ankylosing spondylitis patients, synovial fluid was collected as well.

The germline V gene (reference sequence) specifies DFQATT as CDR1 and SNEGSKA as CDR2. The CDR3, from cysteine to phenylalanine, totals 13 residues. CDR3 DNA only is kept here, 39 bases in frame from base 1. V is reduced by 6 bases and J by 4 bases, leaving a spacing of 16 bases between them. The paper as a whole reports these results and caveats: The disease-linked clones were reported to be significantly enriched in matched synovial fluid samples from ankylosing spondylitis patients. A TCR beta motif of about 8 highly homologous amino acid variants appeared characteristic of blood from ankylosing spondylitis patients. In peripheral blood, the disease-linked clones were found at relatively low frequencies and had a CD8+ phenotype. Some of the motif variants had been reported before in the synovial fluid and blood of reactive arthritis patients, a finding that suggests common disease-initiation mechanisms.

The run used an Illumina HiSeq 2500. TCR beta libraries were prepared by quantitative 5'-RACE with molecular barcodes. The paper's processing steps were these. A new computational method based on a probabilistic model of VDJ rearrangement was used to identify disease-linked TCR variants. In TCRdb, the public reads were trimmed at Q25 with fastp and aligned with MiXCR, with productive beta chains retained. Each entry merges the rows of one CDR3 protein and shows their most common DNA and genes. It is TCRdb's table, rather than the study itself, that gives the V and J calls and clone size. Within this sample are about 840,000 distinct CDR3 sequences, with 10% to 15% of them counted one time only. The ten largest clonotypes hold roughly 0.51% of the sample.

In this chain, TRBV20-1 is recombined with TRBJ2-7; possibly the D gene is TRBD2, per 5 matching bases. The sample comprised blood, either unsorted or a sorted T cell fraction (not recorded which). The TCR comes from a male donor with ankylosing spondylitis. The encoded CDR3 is CSARPDFAYEQYF. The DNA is TGCAGTGCCCGGCCGGACTTCGCATACGAGCAGTACTTC.